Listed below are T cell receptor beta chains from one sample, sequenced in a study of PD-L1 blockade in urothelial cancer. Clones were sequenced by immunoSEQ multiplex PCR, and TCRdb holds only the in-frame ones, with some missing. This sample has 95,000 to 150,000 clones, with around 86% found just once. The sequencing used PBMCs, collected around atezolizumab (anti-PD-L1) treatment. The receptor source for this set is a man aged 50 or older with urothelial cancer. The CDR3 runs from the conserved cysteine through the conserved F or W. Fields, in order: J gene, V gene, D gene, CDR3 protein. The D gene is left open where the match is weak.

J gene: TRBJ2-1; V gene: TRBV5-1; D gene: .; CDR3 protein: CASSLRVGNEQFF
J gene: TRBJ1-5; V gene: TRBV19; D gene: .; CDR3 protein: CASTTGRFGNQPQHF
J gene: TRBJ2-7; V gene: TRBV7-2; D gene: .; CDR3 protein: CASSLSAEQYF
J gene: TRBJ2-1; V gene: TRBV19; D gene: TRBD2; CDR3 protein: CASRAGASVGRNEQFF
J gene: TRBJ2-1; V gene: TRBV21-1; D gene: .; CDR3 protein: CASSIKRRTSGSLTGNEQFF
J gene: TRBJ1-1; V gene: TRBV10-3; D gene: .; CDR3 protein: CAISESQQKNTEAFF
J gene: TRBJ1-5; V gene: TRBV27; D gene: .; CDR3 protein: CASSLSGSQPQHF
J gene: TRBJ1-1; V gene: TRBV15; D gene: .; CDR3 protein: CATSRLNSEAFF
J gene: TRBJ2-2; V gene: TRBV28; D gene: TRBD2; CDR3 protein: CASSLPETSGLSGELFF
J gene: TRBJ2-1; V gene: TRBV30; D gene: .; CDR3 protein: CAWRKGAGAYNEQFF
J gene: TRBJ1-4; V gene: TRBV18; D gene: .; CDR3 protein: CASSPTAAGRANEKLFF